The 18 T cell receptor beta chains below all came from one sample that was sequenced in a study of shared clonotypes between healthy human individuals. The assay was immunoSEQ multiplex PCR, and TCRdb's table has in-frame clones only and misses some. The data contain about 490,000 clones, 70% to 80% of them singletons. What was sequenced was PBMCs. The receptors were sampled from a middle-aged woman in good health. Some clones in this sample may be carry-over from other donors' samples.

The V gene is TRBV28, the J gene TRBJ2-1; 9 bases match TRBD1. V trimming: 6 bases; J trimming: 9 bases; junction bases outside the gene matches: 9. The CDR3 spans 14 residues. In germline, CDR1 is MDHEN, CDR2 SYDVKM. The DNA for the CDR3 is TGTGCCAGCAGAACCGGGACAGGGTCGGGTGAGCAGTTCTTC. It codes for CASRTGTGSGEQFF.

In its sample, this clone was seen a few times. J is TRBJ2-3 and V is TRBV28; D perhaps matches TRBD1 (5 bases). V gave up 5 bases and J gave up 4 bases, with 13 bases separating them. CDR1 MDHEN and CDR2 SYDVKM come from the germline V gene. This CDR3 is 14 amino acids long. The CDR3 reads CASSLQGAPDTQYF. DNA for the CDR3: TGTGCCAGCAGTCTCCAGGGTGCCCCAGATACGCAGTATTTT.

This chain uses TRBV13 with TRBJ2-2; 9 bases are a match to TRBD2. With 5 bases clipped from V and 1 base from J, the junction kept 8 bases outside the gene matches. This CDR3 has 17 residues. CDR1 PRHDT and CDR2 FYEKMQ come from the germline V gene (reference sequence). The CDR3 loop reads CASSPLTTSGNTGELFF. CDR3 coding DNA: TGTGCCAGCAGCCCTCTAACGACTAGCGGGAACACCGGGGAGCTGTTTTTT.

The chain has TRBV28 and TRBJ1-5; D is possibly TRBD1 (6 bases). This CDR3 spans 16 amino acids. CDR1 and CDR2 (germline): MDHEN, SYDVKM. Deletions cut 2 bases from V and 5 bases from J, with 16 bases between. CDR3 sequence reads: CASSLLQGITYQPQHF. DNA of the CDR3: TGTGCCAGCAGTTTACTACAGGGTATAACCTATCAGCCCCAGCATTTT.

This clone showed up just a few times. The V gene is TRBV25-1, the J gene TRBJ2-7; D uncertain. Germline CDR1 and CDR2: MGHDK and SYGVNS. This CDR3 spans 14 amino acids. V was cut by 2 bases and J by 2 bases, with 10 bases left in between. CDR3 bases: TGTGCCAGCAGTGAAGGTTCCTACCCCTACGAGCAGTACTTC. This gives the protein CASSEGSYPYEQYF.

V gene TRBV30 combines with J gene TRBJ1-1; 7 bases are shared with TRBD1. V lost 7 bases, J lost 1 base, and 3 bases stayed unmatched. The CDR3 has 12 amino acids. In germline, CDR1 is GTSNPN, CDR2 SVGIG (reference sequence). CDR3 amino acids: CAFNRGNTEAFF. CDR3 coding DNA: TGTGCCTTTAACAGGGGGAACACTGAAGCTTTCTTT.

The CDR3 reads CASSVAGGGGYEQYF. The DNA of the CDR3 is TGTGCCAGCAGCGTAGCGGGTGGGGGGGGTTACGAGCAGTACTTC. This chain links TRBV9 with TRBJ2-7; 7 nucleotides line up with TRBD2. Germline CDR1 and CDR2: SGDLS and YYNGEE. The CDR3 has 15 amino acids. The V gene end was trimmed by 0 bases and the J gene end by 4 bases; junction bases not matched to a gene: 7.

The chain carries TRBV5-4 and TRBJ1-2; the match to TRBD1 covers 9 bases. CDR3 length: 14 residues. V was pared by 2 bases and J by 9 bases, with 8 bases of the junction left unmatched. The germline gives CDR1 SGHNT, CDR2 YYREEE (reference sequence). The CDR3 loop is CASSFPGQGYRYTF. CDR3 sequence (DNA): TGTGCCAGCAGCTTCCCGGGACAGGGTTATCGCTACACCTTC. Looking up the rest from reference TRBV5-4 and TRBJ1-2 gives the full variable domain: ETGVTQSPTHLIKTRGQQVTLRCSSQSGHNTVSWYQQALGQGPQFIFQYYREEENGRGNFPPRFSGLQFPNYSSELNVNALELDDSALYLCASSFPGQGYRYTFGSGTRLTVV.

The chain has TRBV29-1 and TRBJ2-5, with TRBD2 identical over 9 bases. The CDR3 is 15 amino acids. Germline assignment: CDR1 SQVTM and CDR2 ANQGSEA. After removal of 4 bases from V and 5 bases from J, the junction contained 11 bases not matched to a gene. Here the CDR3 reads CSVVPATSGGETQYF. For the CDR3, the DNA is TGCAGCGTTGTACCGGCGACTAGCGGAGGGGAGACCCAGTACTTC. Full variable domain (rest looked up from reference TRBV29-1 and TRBJ2-5): SAVISQKPSRDICQRGTSLTIQCQVDSQVTMMFWYRQQPGQSLTLIATANQGSEATYESGFVIDKFPISRPNLTFSTLTVSNMSPEDSSIYLCSVVPATSGGETQYFGPGTRLLVL.

This chain connects TRBV2 to TRBJ1-1, with D uncertain. Germline CDR1 reads SNHLY; CDR2 reads FYNNEI. This CDR3 has 14 residues. The ends were cut back, 3 bases at V and 3 bases at J, with 11 bases in the middle. The CDR3 sequence: CASSERAPYTEAFF. The DNA of the CDR3 is TGTGCCAGCAGTGAGAGGGCCCCCTACACTGAAGCTTTCTTT.

The chain joins TRBV6-1 to TRBJ2-5, with D possibly TRBD1 on 6 matching bases. The germline V gene has CDR1 MNHNS and CDR2 SASEGT. Trimming removed 6 bases at V and 2 bases at J, with 10 bases between. This CDR3 has 13 residues. CDR3 bases: TGTGCCAGCAGATTCAGGGGTCAAGAGACCCAGTACTTC. Translating gives CASRFRGQETQYF.

The rearrangement links TRBV19 to TRBJ2-7; D gene ambiguous. The V gene lost 5 bases and the J gene lost 0 bases, with 14 bases spanning the gap. The CDR3 runs 15 residues. Per germline, CDR1 LNHDA and CDR2 SQIVND (reference sequence). The CDR3 here is CASSLSDRSSYEQYF. CDR3 nucleotide sequence: TGTGCCAGTAGTCTTTCCGATAGGAGCTCCTACGAGCAGTACTTC.

This clone was counted a few times. This rearrangement joins TRBV4-1 to TRBJ2-2, with 10 bases aligning to TRBD2. Germline CDR1 is MGHRA and CDR2 is YSYEKL. The CDR3 has 16 amino acids. V was clipped by 5 bases and J by 2 bases; unmatched bases: 5. CDR3 sequence: CASSIPSGGNTGELFF. DNA for the CDR3: TGCGCCAGCAGCATTCCTAGCGGGGGAAACACCGGGGAGCTGTTTTTT.

This clone came up many times. V and J are TRBV9 and TRBJ2-1; 9 bases match TRBD1. The CDR3 runs to 15 residues. Germline V gene data show CDR1 as SGDLS and CDR2 as YYNGEE. V gave up 6 bases and J gave up 8 bases; unmatched junction bases: 12. In DNA form, the CDR3 reads TGTGCCAGCACCACCACGGGACAGGGTTATGATGAGCAGTTCTTC. This gives the protein CASTTTGQGYDEQFF.

This clone was seen once. The chain has TRBV7-9 and TRBJ2-3; 14 bases align to TRBD2. CDR3 length: 15 amino acids. Looked up from germline, CDR1 is SEHNR and CDR2 is FQNEAQ (reference sequence). The V segment lost 3 bases and the J segment 5 bases; nucleotides outside the gene matches: 1. The CDR3 DNA reads TGTGCCAGCAGCTTGGGACTAGCGGGGGAAGATACGCAGTATTTT. Protein product: CASSLGLAGEDTQYF.

The genes are TRBV19 and TRBJ1-2, with D tentatively TRBD1 (5 bases). This CDR3 spans 14 amino acids. The V end was cut by 8 bases, the J end by 6 bases, with 19 bases between. In germline, CDR1 is LNHDA, CDR2 SQIVND (reference sequence). CDR3 in DNA: TGTGCCAGTTGTGGAGGGGTTACTCATGATGGCTACACCTTC. This gives the protein CASCGGVTHDGYTF.

J is TRBJ2-7 and V is TRBV7-6, with 7 bases fitting TRBD2. The germline V gene encodes CDR1 SGHVS and CDR2 FNYEAQ. This CDR3 contains 14 residues. V gave up 1 base and J gave up 1 base; unmatched junction bases: 1. CDR3 residues: CASSLGGGSYEQYF. The CDR3 bases are TGTGCCAGCAGCTTAGGGGGGGGTTCCTACGAGCAGTACTTC.

This sequence joins TRBV6-5 and TRBJ1-2; a weak D match, TRBD1 (5 bases). V lost 2 bases, J lost 3 bases, and 7 bases lay in between. Germline CDR1 reads MNHEY; CDR2 reads SVGAGI. The CDR3 sequence is 13 residues long. The CDR3 DNA is TGTGCCAGCAGTTACCCGGGGGACTATGGCTACACCTTC. Residues: CASSYPGDYGYTF.